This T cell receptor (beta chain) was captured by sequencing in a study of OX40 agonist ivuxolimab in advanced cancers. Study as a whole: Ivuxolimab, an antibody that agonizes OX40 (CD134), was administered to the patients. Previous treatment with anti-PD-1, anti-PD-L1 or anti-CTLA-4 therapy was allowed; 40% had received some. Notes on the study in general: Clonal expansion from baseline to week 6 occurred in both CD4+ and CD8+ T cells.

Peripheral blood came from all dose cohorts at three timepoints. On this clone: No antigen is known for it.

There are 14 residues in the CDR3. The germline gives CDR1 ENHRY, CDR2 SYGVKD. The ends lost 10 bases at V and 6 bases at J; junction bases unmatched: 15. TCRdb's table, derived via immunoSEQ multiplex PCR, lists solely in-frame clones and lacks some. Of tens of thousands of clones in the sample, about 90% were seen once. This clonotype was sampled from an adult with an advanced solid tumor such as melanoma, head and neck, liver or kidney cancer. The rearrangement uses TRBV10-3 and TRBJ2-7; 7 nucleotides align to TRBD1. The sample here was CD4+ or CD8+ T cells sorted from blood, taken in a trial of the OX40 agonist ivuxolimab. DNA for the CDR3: TGTGCCACCGCGACAGGGCCTGTGCTGGGCGAGCAGTACTTC. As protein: CATATGPVLGEQYF.